What follows is one T cell receptor beta chain and its context. The sample belongs to a study of blood T cell repertoires in COVID-19. Some clones are missing from TCRdb's copy, which holds only in-frame ones; the method was immunoSEQ multiplex PCR. The table lists fewer than 200,000 clones, roughly 87% of them singletons. V dropped 5 bases and J dropped 1; count of bases not matched to a gene: 4. The germline gives CDR1 SGHTA, CDR2 FQGNSA. The CDR3 extends over 15 amino acids. The chain recombines TRBV7-2 with TRBJ2-5; TRBD1 matches at 10 bases. Sequences were obtained from peripheral blood. This TCR was recovered from a woman aged 55-75 years with COVID-19, enrolled during active disease. CDR3 region: CASSRGQGSQETQYF. Here the CDR3 DNA reads TGTGCCAGCAGCAGGGGACAGGGGAGCCAAGAGACCCAGTACTTC.